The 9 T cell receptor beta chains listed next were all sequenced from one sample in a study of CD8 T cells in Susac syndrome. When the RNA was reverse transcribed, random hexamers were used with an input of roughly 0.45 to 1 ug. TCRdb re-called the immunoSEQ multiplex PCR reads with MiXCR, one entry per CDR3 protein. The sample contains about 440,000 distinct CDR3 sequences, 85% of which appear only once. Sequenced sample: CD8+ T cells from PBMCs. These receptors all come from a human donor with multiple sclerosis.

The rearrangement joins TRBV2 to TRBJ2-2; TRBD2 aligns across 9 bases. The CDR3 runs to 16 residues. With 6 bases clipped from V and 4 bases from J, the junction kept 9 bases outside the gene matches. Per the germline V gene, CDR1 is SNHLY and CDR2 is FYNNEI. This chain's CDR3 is CASRQRAGGPTGELFF. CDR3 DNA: TGTGCCAGCAGACAAAGGGCGGGAGGGCCCACCGGGGAGCTGTTTTTT.

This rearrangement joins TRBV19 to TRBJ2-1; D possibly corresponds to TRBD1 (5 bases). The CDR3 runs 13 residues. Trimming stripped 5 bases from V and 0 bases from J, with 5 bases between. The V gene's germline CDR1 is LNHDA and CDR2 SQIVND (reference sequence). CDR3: CASSQGSYNEQFF. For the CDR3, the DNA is TGTGCCAGTAGTCAGGGCTCCTACAATGAGCAGTTCTTC.

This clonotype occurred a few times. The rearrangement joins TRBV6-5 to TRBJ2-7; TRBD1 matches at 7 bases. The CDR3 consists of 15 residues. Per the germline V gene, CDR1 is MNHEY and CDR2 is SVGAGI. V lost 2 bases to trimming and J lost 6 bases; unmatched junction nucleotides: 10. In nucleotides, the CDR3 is TGTGCCAGCAGTTACGGTCCAGGGGGAGAGCTCGAGCAGTACTTC. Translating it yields CASSYGPGGELEQYF.

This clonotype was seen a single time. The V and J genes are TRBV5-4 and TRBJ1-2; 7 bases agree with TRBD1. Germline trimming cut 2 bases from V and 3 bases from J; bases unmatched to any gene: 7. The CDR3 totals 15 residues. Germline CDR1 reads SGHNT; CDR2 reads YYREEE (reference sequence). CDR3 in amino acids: CASSLRVGQHYGYTF. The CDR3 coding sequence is TGTGCCAGCAGCTTAAGGGTGGGACAGCACTATGGCTACACCTTC. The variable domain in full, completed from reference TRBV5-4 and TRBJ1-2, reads ETGVTQSPTHLIKTRGQQVTLRCSSQSGHNTVSWYQQALGQGPQFIFQYYREEENGRGNFPPRFSGLQFPNYSSELNVNALELDDSALYLCASSLRVGQHYGYTFGSGTRLTVV.

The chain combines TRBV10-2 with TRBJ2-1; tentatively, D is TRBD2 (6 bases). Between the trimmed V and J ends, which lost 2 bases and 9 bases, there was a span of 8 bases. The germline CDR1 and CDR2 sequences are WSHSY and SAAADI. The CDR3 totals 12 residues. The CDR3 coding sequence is TGCGCCAGCAGTGAGCCGGGGGTTGAGCAGTTCTTC. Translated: CASSEPGVEQFF.

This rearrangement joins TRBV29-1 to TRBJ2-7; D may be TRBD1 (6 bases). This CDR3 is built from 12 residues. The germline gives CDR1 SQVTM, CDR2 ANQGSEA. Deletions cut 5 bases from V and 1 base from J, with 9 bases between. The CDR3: CSVRDISYEQYF. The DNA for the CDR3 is TGCAGCGTTAGGGACATTTCCTACGAGCAGTACTTC.

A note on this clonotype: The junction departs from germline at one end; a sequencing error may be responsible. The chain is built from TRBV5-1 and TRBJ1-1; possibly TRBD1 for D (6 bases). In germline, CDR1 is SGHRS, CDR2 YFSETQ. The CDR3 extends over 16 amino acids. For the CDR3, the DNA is TGCGCCAGCAGCGACGTTGAACAGGGACTGAACACGGAAGCTTTCTTT. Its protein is CASSDVEQGLNTEAFF. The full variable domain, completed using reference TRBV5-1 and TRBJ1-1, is KAGVTQTPRYLIKTRGQQVTLSCSPISGHRSVSWYQQTPGQGLQFLFEYFSETQRNKGNFPGRFSGRQFSNSRSEMNVSTLELGDSALYLCASSDVEQGLNTEAFFGQGTRLTVV.

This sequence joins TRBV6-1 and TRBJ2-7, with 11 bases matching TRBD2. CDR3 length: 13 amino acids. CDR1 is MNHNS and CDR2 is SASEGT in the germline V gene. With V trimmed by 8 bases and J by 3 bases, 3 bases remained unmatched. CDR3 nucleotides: TGTGCCAGCGGACTAGCGGGTTTCTACGAGCAGTACTTC. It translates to CASGLAGFYEQYF.

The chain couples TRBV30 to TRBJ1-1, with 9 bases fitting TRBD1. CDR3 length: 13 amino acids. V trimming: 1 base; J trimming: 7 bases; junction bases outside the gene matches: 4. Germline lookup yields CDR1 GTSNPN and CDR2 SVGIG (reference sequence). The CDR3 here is CAWSEGGQGEAFF. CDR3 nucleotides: TGTGCCTGGAGTGAAGGGGGACAGGGTGAAGCTTTCTTT.